Shown below are 27 T cell receptor beta chains from a single sample sequenced in a study of T cells in Graves' hyperthyroidism and ophthalmopathy. Amplified TCR beta CDR3 regions came from RNA transcripts. First-round RT-PCR of the TCR CDR3 relied on the HTBI primer set. Using its own MiXCR run on the multiplex PCR reads, TCRdb lists one record per CDR3 protein. This sample yields 400,000 to 500,000 distinct CDR3 sequences, of which roughly 14% are seen a single time; less than 20% belongs to the top ten. The source material was blood. These receptors were obtained from a young woman with Graves' hyperthyroidism.

This clonotype occurred many times. V is TRBV7-8 and J is TRBJ1-3, with TRBD1 identical over 10 bases. The CDR3 has 15 residues. V lost 1 base, J lost 7 bases, and 4 bases stayed unmatched. Germline V gene sequence: CDR1 SGHVS, CDR2 FQNEAQ. This CDR3 is CASSLGQGASNTIYF. The CDR3 DNA is TGTGCCAGCAGCTTAGGACAGGGGGCTTCGAACACCATATATTTT.

This clonotype was seen many times. The V and J genes are TRBV3-1 and TRBJ1-2; no reliable D call. CDR1 and CDR2 (germline): LGHDT, YNNKEL (reference sequence). V was cut by 0 bases and J by 4 bases, with 3 bases left in between. The length of the CDR3 is 12 residues. The CDR3, as DNA: TGTGCCAGCAGCCAAGAAAGCTATGGCTACACCTTC. As protein: CASSQESYGYTF.

In its sample, this clonotype was seen a few times. The chain's CDR3 is CARRYREVSGSTTSQETQYF. The DNA for the CDR3 is TGCGCCAGACGATACCGGGAGGTTAGCGGGAGTACCACTAGTCAAGAGACCCAGTACTTC. The chain uses TRBV5-1 and TRBJ2-5; TRBD2 agrees at 9 bases. Germline V CDR1 and CDR2: SGHRS, YFSETQ. CDR3 length equals 20 residues. Losses at the gene ends were 8 bases for V and 2 bases for J; bases not matched to a gene: 25.

This clonotype has at least ten counts. The chain is built from TRBV9 and TRBJ2-1, with D possibly TRBD2 on 6 matching bases. Germline lookup yields CDR1 SGDLS and CDR2 YYNGEE. The CDR3 totals 16 residues. The V gene lost 3 bases and the J gene lost 0 bases, with 13 bases spanning the gap. CDR3 sequence reads: CASSGDSGSSYNEQFF. The CDR3 nucleotides are TGTGCCAGCAGCGGAGATAGCGGTAGCTCCTACAATGAGCAGTTCTTC.

V is TRBV20-1 and J is TRBJ1-2, with D perhaps TRBD1 (5 bases). CDR1 and CDR2 (germline): DFQATT, SNEGSKA (reference sequence). The V end lost 1 base, the J end lost 5 bases, and 14 bases lay between the germline ends. The CDR3 extends over 14 amino acids. The CDR3 nucleotides read TGCAGTGCTAGAGGGCTCAGGGCTAGTTATGGCTACACCTTC. Protein product: CSARGLRASYGYTF.

This clonotype occurred many times. The V and J genes are TRBV7-9 and TRBJ1-1, with D maybe TRBD1 (5 bases). CDR1 and CDR2 (germline): SEHNR, FQNEAQ (reference sequence). CDR3 length: 15 residues. V was clipped by 7 bases and J by 4 bases, with 19 bases between them. In nucleotides, the CDR3 is TGTGCCAGCACTCCATGGGGGACGGGTAGCACTGAAGCTTTCTTT. This encodes CASTPWGTGSTEAFF.

Regarding this clonotype: This may be a read error, as it is one base from a much larger clone. The V gene is TRBV12-3 or TRBV12-4, the J gene TRBJ2-7, with 11 nucleotides matching TRBD1. V shed 7 bases and J 3 bases; nucleotides not matched to a gene: 11. This CDR3 is 16 amino acids long. CDR3 residues: CASTSWRTGGFYEQYF. The CDR3 bases are TGTGCCAGCACCTCATGGCGGACAGGGGGCTTCTACGAGCAGTACTTC.

In its sample, this clonotype was seen many times. The rearrangement joins TRBV19 to TRBJ1-2, with D possibly being TRBD1 (6 bases). The V end was cut by 6 bases, the J end by 2 bases, with 13 bases between. The germline V gene encodes CDR1 LNHDA and CDR2 SQIVND (reference sequence). CDR3 length: 14 residues. In nucleotides, the CDR3 is TGTGCCAGTAGCCGCCCCGGACAGAACTATGGCTACACCTTC. As protein: CASSRPGQNYGYTF. Full variable domain (rest looked up from reference TRBV19 and TRBJ1-2): DGGITQSPKYLFRKEGQNVTLSCEQNLNHDAMYWYRQDPGQGLRLIYYSQIVNDFQKGDIAEGYSVSREKKESFPLTVTSAQKNPTAFYLCASSRPGQNYGYTFGSGTRLTVV.

This clonotype was observed at least ten times. The J gene is TRBJ2-7, the V gene TRBV19; 12 bases are a match to TRBD1. Germline CDR1 LNHDA, CDR2 SQIVND (reference sequence). The CDR3 extends over 16 amino acids. J gave up 5 bases and V 7 bases, and 12 bases lay outside the gene matches. In DNA form, the CDR3 reads TGTGCCAGTACTCCCGCCCCGGGACAGGGGGCCCACGAGCAGTACTTC. Protein: CASTPAPGQGAHEQYF.

This clonotype occurred many times. This chain uses TRBV18 with TRBJ2-3; unclear D gene. Between the trimmed V and J ends, which lost 8 bases and 3 bases, there was a span of 6 bases. CDR1 KGHSH and CDR2 LQKENI come from the germline V gene. CDR3 size: 11 residues. The CDR3 bases are TGTGCCAGCAAGAGGACAGATACGCAGTATTTT. It encodes CASKRTDTQYF.

The genes are TRBV7-3 and TRBJ2-6; D is ambiguous. Trimming stripped 1 base from V and 0 bases from J, with 13 bases between. The CDR3 length is 18 residues. In germline, CDR1 is SGHTA, CDR2 FQGTGA. This chain's CDR3 is CASSLIGPIASGANVLTF. The DNA for the CDR3 is TGTGCCAGCAGCTTAATAGGACCGATCGCCTCTGGGGCCAACGTCCTGACTTTC.

This clonotype was detected ten times or more. The rearrangement joins TRBV5-1 to TRBJ2-7; 9 bases map to TRBD1. Trimming at V came to 4 bases and at J to 2 bases, leaving 4 bases not matched to a gene. This CDR3 contains 14 residues. Germline CDR1 and CDR2: SGHRS and YFSETQ. CDR3 nucleotides: TGCGCCAGCAGCCCCGGGACAGGGACCTACGAGCAGTACTTC. Translating gives CASSPGTGTYEQYF.

This clonotype has a count of ten or more. The V call is TRBV11-2, the J call TRBJ1-1, with 8 nucleotides matching TRBD1. The V gene end was trimmed by 6 bases and the J gene end by 3 bases; junction bases not matched to a gene: 9. Germline CDR1 is SGHAT and CDR2 is FQNNGV. The CDR3 contains 15 residues. Here the CDR3 DNA reads TGTGCCAGCAGGGCTCAGGGGGCCGACTACACTGAAGCTTTCTTT. This gives the protein CASRAQGADYTEAFF.

CDR3 DNA: TGTGCCAGCAGTTATAGGAGACAGGCCCTACAAGAGACCCAGTACTTC. Protein sequence: CASSYRRQALQETQYF. The chain employs TRBV6-9 and TRBJ2-5; maybe TRBD1 (6 bases). Germline V gives CDR1 MNHGY, CDR2 SVAAGI. This CDR3 has 16 residues. The V and J ends lost 2 bases and 2 bases respectively, with 15 bases between them.

This clonotype was observed once. The gene calls are TRBV12-3 or TRBV12-4 and TRBJ2-1; 8 bases are a match to TRBD1. CDR3 length: 15 amino acids. Losses at the gene ends were 5 bases for V and 7 bases for J; bases not matched to a gene: 10. The DNA for the CDR3 is TGTGCCAGCAGTAAAACGACAGGGGCGGTAAATGAGCAGTTCTTC. Translation: CASSKTTGAVNEQFF.

The chain uses TRBV2 and TRBJ2-7; tentatively, D is TRBD1 (6 bases). The CDR3 totals 14 residues. Trimming stripped 2 bases from V and 0 bases from J, with 8 bases between. From germline, CDR1 is SNHLY and CDR2 FYNNEI. The CDR3 DNA reads as TGTGCCAGCAGTGAAAGGGGGACCTCCTACGAGCAGTACTTC. This translates into CASSERGTSYEQYF.

This clonotype was detected ten times or more. The rearrangement uses TRBV28 and TRBJ2-3; the match to TRBD2 covers 8 bases. The trim removed 7 bases at V and 2 bases at J, leaving 11 bases unmatched. Germline V CDR1 and CDR2: MDHEN, SYDVKM. This CDR3 is built from 16 residues. CDR3 residues: CASTPGSGGFTDTQYF. CDR3 DNA: TGTGCCAGCACCCCAGGGAGCGGGGGATTCACAGATACGCAGTATTTT.

This clonotype was recorded many times. The rearrangement joins TRBV29-1 to TRBJ1-2, with a possible D match to TRBD1 (5 bases). CDR1 is SQVTM and CDR2 is ANQGSEA in the germline V gene. The length of the CDR3 is 16 residues. CDR3 loop: CTPASGGIHTNYGYTF. The CDR3 nucleotides read TGCACCCCTGCCTCGGGGGGAATCCACACTAACTATGGCTACACCTTC.

This clonotype was counted many times. The chain combines TRBV12-3 or TRBV12-4 with TRBJ1-5; D is ambiguous. Trimming took 7 bases from V and 6 from J, leaving 13 bases between them. The CDR3 is made up of 13 amino acids. The CDR3 reads CASNDGVGQPQHF. The CDR3 nucleotides are TGTGCCAGCAACGATGGGGTGGGTCAGCCCCAGCATTTT.

The CDR3 reads CASSQEWGTQYF. CDR3 nucleotides: TGCGCCAGCAGCCAAGAATGGGGGACGCAGTATTTT. The V and J genes are TRBV4-1 and TRBJ2-3; either TRBD1 or TRBD2 may supply D (5 bases each). The V gene lost 0 bases and the J gene lost 9 bases, with 7 bases spanning the gap. Germline lookup yields CDR1 MGHRA and CDR2 YSYEKL. The CDR3 has 12 amino acids.

This clonotype has just a few counts. This may arise from a read error, as a much more abundant clone is one base away. V is TRBV18 and J is TRBJ2-7; 7 positions match TRBD1. The CDR3 consists of 15 residues. The germline V gene encodes CDR1 KGHSH and CDR2 LQKENI. Trimming cost V 4 bases and J 4 bases; bases outside gene matches: 10. The CDR3 protein is CASSHPGTAIYEQYF. DNA for the CDR3: TGTGCCAGCTCACACCCCGGGACAGCGATTTACGAGCAGTACTTC.

This clonotype has ten or more counts. The chain combines TRBV3-1 with TRBJ1-2; D is perhaps TRBD1 (5 bases). V gave up 4 bases and J gave up 4 bases, with 19 bases separating them. This CDR3 region has 16 residues. Germline V gene data show CDR1 as LGHDT and CDR2 as YNNKEL (reference sequence). CDR3 amino acids: CASSRRAGTTSYGYTF. Written as DNA, the CDR3 is TGTGCCAGCAGCCGGAGGGCAGGGACGACTAGCTATGGCTACACCTTC.

This clonotype has at least ten counts. The rearrangement joins TRBV6-1 to TRBJ1-5, with D perhaps TRBD1 (5 bases). Germline CDR1 is MNHNS and CDR2 is SASEGT. The germline V and J ends were trimmed by 3 bases and 2 bases, with 8 bases remaining between them. The length of the CDR3 is 14 residues. CDR3 nucleotide sequence: TGTGCCAGCAGTGAGGGAGGGGGCAATCAGCCCCAGCATTTT. This sequence encodes CASSEGGGNQPQHF.

This clonotype occurred a few times. The V gene is TRBV30, the J gene TRBJ2-1; 13 positions agree with TRBD2. CDR3 length: 19 residues. The germline V gene has CDR1 GTSNPN and CDR2 SVGIG (reference sequence). The V and J ends lost 1 base and 9 bases, in that order; junction bases with no gene match: 18. The CDR3 loop reads CAWSAYYGTSGVLRGEQFF. CDR3 bases: TGTGCCTGGAGTGCCTACTACGGGACTAGCGGGGTTCTAAGAGGTGAGCAGTTCTTC.

This clonotype has more than one count but fewer than ten. The CDR3 DNA reads as TGCTGCTACAGGGGTTACCAAGAGACCCAGTACTTC. Protein: CCYRGYQETQYF. The chain couples TRBV20-1 to TRBJ2-5, with 7 bases lining up with TRBD1. This CDR3 is built from 12 residues. Germline V gene lookup returns CDR1 DFQATT and CDR2 SNEGSKA (reference sequence).

The sample holds many counts of this clonotype. This chain joins TRBV12-3 or TRBV12-4 and TRBJ2-4, with TRBD2 identical over 13 bases. CDR3 size: 19 residues. The V segment lost 6 bases and the J segment 3 bases; nucleotides outside the gene matches: 14. CDR3 coding DNA: TGTGCCAGCAGAACTGGACTAGCGGGAGTGAGAGGGGACAAAAACATTCAGTACTTC. Its protein product is CASRTGLAGVRGDKNIQYF.

This clonotype has at least ten counts. The V gene is TRBV12-3 or TRBV12-4, the J gene TRBJ2-1; D not certain. The CDR3 is made up of 14 amino acids. The V gene lost 3 bases and the J gene lost 8 bases, with 14 bases spanning the gap. The CDR3 protein is CASSFRLVGDEQFF. The CDR3 nucleotides read TGTGCCAGCAGTTTCAGGCTAGTTGGAGATGAGCAGTTCTTC.